These T cell receptor beta chains were read from a single sample in a study of T cell changes during pregnancy in multiple sclerosis. TCRdb's table, derived via immunoSEQ multiplex PCR, lists solely in-frame clones and lacks some. Seen here are 10,000 to 15,000 clones, 85% to 95% observed once, and the top ten hold about 0.29%. This specimen was CD4+ T cells from peripheral blood mononuclear cells, taken before pregnancy. The receptor set was obtained from a female donor with multiple sclerosis, enrolled in a pregnancy study. Both conserved end residues are part of each CDR3. A D gene is named only where the DNA matches it firmly. Clone sizes are given selectively: once, few, many, or a class where the clone is expanded.

J gene: TRBJ1-1
D gene: TRBD1
clone size: .
V gene: TRBV9
CDR3 protein: CASSGNRGNTEAFF
CDR3 DNA: TGTGCCAGCAGCGGAAACAGGGGTAACACTGAAGCTTTCTTT

J gene: TRBJ2-2
D gene: TRBD1
clone size: few
V gene: TRBV6-6
CDR3 protein: CASSYRDRDTGELFF
CDR3 DNA: TGTGCCAGCAGTTACCGCGACAGGGACACCGGGGAGCTGTTTTTT

J gene: TRBJ2-1
D gene: .
clone size: .
V gene: TRBV12-5
CDR3 protein: CASGLVTGGRNEQFF
CDR3 DNA: TGTGCTAGTGGTTTGGTTACCGGGGGGCGAAATGAGCAGTTCTTC

J gene: TRBJ1-3
D gene: TRBD1
clone size: .
V gene: TRBV7-6
CDR3 protein: CASSLNRGFGNTIYF
CDR3 DNA: TGTGCCAGCAGCTTAAACAGGGGATTTGGAAACACCATATATTTT

J gene: TRBJ1-5
D gene: .
clone size: .
V gene: TRBV9
CDR3 protein: CASSLYRVSNQPQHF
CDR3 DNA: TGTGCCAGCAGCCTTTACAGGGTAAGCAATCAGCCCCAGCATTTT

J gene: TRBJ2-1
D gene: TRBD2
clone size: .
V gene: TRBV7-9
CDR3 protein: CALTRLGGVSYNEQFF
CDR3 DNA: TGTGCCCTGACCAGACTGGGGGGGGTTTCCTACAATGAGCAGTTCTTC

J gene: TRBJ2-7
D gene: .
clone size: .
V gene: TRBV19
CDR3 protein: CASSIALEGSYEQYF
CDR3 DNA: TGTGCCAGTAGTATAGCCTTGGAGGGATCCTACGAGCAGTACTTC

J gene: TRBJ1-2
D gene: TRBD1
clone size: .
V gene: TRBV5-6
CDR3 protein: CASSLVYRGRGGYGYTF
CDR3 DNA: TGTGCCAGCAGCTTGGTATACAGGGGGCGCGGAGGCTATGGCTACACCTTC

J gene: TRBJ2-7
D gene: .
clone size: .
V gene: TRBV2
CDR3 protein: CASSENHFQNSYEQYF
CDR3 DNA: TGTGCCAGCAGTGAAAACCATTTCCAGAACTCCTACGAGCAGTACTTC

J gene: TRBJ1-5
D gene: .
clone size: .
V gene: TRBV14
CDR3 protein: CASSQKGGGLNQPQHF
CDR3 DNA: TGTGCCAGCAGCCAAAAGGGGGGGGGCCTCAATCAGCCCCAGCATTTT